The source of this TCR beta chain is a study of PD-L1 blockade in urothelial cancer. On the study more broadly: Analyses used blood from 3 weeks (second dose) and 6 weeks after treatment start. Overall study results and limits: Better survival was predicted when blood TCR clonality before treatment fell below the median. Durable benefit was linked to greater 3-week expansion of tumor-associated blood clones.

Data came from immunoSEQ multiplex PCR; TCRdb stores just in-frame clones and leaves some out. This table has approximately 90,000 clones, around 91% appearing once. In germline, CDR1 is SEHNR, CDR2 FQNEAQ (reference sequence). Between the trimmed V and J ends, which lost 6 bases and 8 bases, there was a span of 11 bases. The length of the CDR3 is 12 residues. As for this clone: Its target is not known.

The time point denotes: pretreatment peripheral blood. Between 1 and 8 samples, pretreatment and on-treatment, were given by each patient. The source material was PBMCs, sampled around atezolizumab (anti-PD-L1) treatment. The chain couples TRBV7-9 to TRBJ2-1, with a weak D call TRBD2 (6 bases). The sequence was obtained from a man aged 60-69 years with urothelial cancer. CDR3 region: CASRKEGDEQFF. The CDR3 bases are TGTGCCAGCAGAAAGGAGGGCGATGAGCAGTTCTTC.